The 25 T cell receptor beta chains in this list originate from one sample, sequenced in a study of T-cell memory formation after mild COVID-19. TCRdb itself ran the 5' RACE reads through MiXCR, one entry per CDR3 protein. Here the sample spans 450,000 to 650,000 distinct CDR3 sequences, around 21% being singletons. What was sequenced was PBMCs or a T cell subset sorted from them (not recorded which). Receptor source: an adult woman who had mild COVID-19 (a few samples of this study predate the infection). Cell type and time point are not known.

For the CDR3, the DNA is TGCAGTGCTAGATCCCCGGACAGGGCCCTCTCAAAGCAGTACTTC. It specifies CSARSPDRALSKQYF. The chain employs TRBV20-1 and TRBJ2-7; TRBD1 matches at 8 bases. The germline V gene has CDR1 DFQATT and CDR2 SNEGSKA (reference sequence). Germline trimming cut 2 bases from V and 8 bases from J; bases unmatched to any gene: 14. The CDR3 sequence is 15 residues long.

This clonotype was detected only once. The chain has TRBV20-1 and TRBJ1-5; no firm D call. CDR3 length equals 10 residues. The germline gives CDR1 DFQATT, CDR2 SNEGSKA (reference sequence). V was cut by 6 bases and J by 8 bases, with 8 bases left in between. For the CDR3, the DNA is TGCAGTGCCAACGAAGAGCCCCAGCATTTT. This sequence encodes CSANEEPQHF.

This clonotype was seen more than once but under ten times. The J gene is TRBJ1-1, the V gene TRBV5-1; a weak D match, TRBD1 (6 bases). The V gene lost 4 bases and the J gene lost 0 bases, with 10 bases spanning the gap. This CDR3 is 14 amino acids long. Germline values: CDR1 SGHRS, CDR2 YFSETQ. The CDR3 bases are TGCGCCAGCAGCGGGACATCCATGAACACTGAAGCTTTCTTT. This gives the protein CASSGTSMNTEAFF.

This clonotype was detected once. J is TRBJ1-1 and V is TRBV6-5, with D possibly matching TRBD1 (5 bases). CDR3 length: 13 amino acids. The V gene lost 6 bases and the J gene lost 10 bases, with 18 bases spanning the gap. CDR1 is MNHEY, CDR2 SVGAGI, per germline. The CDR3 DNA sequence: TGTGCCAGCAGCTATGACAGCCCGGGGAGAGCTTTCTTT. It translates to CASSYDSPGRAFF.

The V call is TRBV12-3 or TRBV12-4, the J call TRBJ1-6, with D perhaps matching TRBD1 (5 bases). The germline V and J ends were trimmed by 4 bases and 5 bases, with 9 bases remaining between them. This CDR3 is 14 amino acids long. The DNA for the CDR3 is TGTGCCAGCAGTTCAGGGTTGGATAATTCACCCCTCCACTTT. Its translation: CASSSGLDNSPLHF.

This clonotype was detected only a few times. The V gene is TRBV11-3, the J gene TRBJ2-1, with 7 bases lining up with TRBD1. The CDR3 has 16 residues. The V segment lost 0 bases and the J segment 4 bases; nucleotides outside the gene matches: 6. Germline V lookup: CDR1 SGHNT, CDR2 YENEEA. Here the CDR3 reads CASSLEGTAGYNEQFF. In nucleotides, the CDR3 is TGTGCCAGCAGCTTAGAGGGGACAGCTGGTTACAATGAGCAGTTCTTC.

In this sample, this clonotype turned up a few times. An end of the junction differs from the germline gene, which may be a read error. CDR3 residues: CSVERRTGVNSGYTF. CDR3 sequence (DNA): TGCAGCGTTGAAAGGCGGACCGGGGTAAACTCTGGCTACACCTTC. V is TRBV29-1 and J is TRBJ1-2, with unresolved D. Germline loops: CDR1 SQVTM, CDR2 ANQGSEA. The CDR3 is made up of 15 amino acids.

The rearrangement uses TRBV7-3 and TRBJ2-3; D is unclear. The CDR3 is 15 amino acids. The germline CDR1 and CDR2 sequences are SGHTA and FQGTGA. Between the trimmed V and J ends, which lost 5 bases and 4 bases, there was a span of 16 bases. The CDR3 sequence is CASSRDPDVSDTQYF. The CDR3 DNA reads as TGTGCCAGCAGCAGAGACCCCGACGTCTCAGATACGCAGTATTTT.

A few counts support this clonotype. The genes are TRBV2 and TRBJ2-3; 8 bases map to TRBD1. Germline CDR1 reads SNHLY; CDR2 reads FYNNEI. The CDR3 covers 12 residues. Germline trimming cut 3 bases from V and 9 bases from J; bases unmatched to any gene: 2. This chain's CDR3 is CASSEGDRTQYF. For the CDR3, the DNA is TGTGCCAGCAGTGAGGGGGACAGGACGCAGTATTTT. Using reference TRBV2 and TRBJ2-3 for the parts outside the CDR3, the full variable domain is EPEVTQTPSHQVTQMGQEVILRCVPISNHLYFYWYRQILGQKVEFLVSFYNNEISEKSEIFDDQFSVERPDGSNFTLKIRSTKLEDSAMYFCASSEGDRTQYFGPGTRLTVL.

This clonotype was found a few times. CDR3 DNA: TGTGCCAGCAGCTTACTTAAAATTCCGGGACCTCAAGGGGACACCGGGGAGCTGTTTTTT. Encoded protein: CASSLLKIPGPQGDTGELFF. The chain links TRBV7-9 to TRBJ2-2; D could derive from TRBD1 or TRBD2 (5 bases each). The CDR3 is 20 residues long. Per the germline V gene, CDR1 is SEHNR and CDR2 is FQNEAQ (reference sequence). Between the trimmed V and J ends, which lost 2 bases and 3 bases, there was a span of 25 bases.

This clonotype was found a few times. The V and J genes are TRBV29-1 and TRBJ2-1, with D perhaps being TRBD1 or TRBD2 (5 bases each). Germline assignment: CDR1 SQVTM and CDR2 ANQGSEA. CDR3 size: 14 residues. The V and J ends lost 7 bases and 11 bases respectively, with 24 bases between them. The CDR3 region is CSATTGTTTVKQFF. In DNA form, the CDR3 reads TGCAGCGCCACCACCGGGACCACGACCGTAAAGCAGTTCTTC.

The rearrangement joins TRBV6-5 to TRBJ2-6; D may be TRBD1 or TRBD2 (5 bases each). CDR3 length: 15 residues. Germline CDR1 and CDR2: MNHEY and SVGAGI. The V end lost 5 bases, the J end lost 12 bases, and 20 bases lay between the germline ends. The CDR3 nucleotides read TGTGCCAGCAGTGAAAGGCTGGGACGTAGTTCCGTCCTGACTTTC. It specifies CASSERLGRSSVLTF.

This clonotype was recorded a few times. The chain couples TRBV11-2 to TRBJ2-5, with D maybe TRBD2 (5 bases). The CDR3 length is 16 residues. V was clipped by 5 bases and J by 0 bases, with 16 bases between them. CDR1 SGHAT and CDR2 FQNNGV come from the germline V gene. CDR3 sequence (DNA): TGTGCCAGCAGCCCCCACGGACTCCGAGACCAAGAGACCCAGTACTTC. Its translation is CASSPHGLRDQETQYF.

This CDR3 reads CSATGSSARGLNEQFF. For the CDR3, the DNA is TGCAGTGCCACGGGGAGCTCAGCGAGAGGGTTGAATGAGCAGTTCTTC. This rearrangement joins TRBV20-1 to TRBJ2-1; D is possibly TRBD2 (5 bases). The V gene lost 6 bases and the J gene lost 7 bases, with 25 bases spanning the gap. CDR1 is DFQATT, CDR2 SNEGSKA, per germline (reference sequence). The CDR3 extends over 16 amino acids.

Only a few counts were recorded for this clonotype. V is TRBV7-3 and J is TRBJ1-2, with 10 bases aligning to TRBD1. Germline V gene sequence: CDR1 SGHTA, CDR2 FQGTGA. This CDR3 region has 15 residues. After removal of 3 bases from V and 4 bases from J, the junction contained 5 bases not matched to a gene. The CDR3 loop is CASSFDRGPVYGYTF. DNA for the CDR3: TGTGCCAGCAGCTTCGACAGGGGGCCTGTCTATGGCTACACCTTC.

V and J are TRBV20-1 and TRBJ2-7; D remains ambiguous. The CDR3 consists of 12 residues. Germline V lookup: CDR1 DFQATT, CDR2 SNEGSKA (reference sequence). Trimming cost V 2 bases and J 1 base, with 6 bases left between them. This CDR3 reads CSARPRSYEQYF. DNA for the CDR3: TGCAGTGCTAGACCGAGATCCTACGAGCAGTACTTC.

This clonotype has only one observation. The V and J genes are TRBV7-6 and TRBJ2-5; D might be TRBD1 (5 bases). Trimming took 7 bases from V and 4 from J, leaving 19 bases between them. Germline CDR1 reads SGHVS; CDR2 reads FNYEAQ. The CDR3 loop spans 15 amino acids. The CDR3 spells CASNQDIRDPETQYF. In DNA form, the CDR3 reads TGTGCCAGCAACCAGGACATCAGGGATCCAGAGACCCAGTACTTC. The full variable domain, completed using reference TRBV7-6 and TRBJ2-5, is GAGVSQSPRYKVTKRGQDVALRCDPISGHVSLYWYRQALGQGPEFLTYFNYEAQQDKSGLPNDRFSAERPEGSISTLTIQRTEQRDSAMYRCASNQDIRDPETQYFGPGTRLLVL.

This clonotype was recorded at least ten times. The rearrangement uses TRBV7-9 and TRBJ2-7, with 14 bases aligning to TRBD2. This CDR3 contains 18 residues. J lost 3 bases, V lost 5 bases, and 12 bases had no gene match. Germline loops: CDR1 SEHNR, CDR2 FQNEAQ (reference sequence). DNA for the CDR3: TGTGCCAGCAGCCCCCAACCGGGACTAGCGGGAGATCACTACGAGCAGTACTTC. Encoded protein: CASSPQPGLAGDHYEQYF. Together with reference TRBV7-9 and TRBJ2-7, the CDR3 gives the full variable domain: DTGVSQNPRHKITKRGQNVTFRCDPISEHNRLYWYRQTLGQGPEFLTYFQNEAQLEKSRLLSDRFSAERPKGSFSTLEIQRTEQGDSAMYLCASSPQPGLAGDHYEQYFGPGTRLTVT.

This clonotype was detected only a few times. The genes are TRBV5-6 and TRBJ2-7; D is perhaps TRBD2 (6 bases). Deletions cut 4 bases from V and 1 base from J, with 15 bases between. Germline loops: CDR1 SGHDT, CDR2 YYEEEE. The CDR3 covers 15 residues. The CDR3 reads CASSRTGTLSYEQYF. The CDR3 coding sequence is TGTGCCAGCAGCCGGACCGGGACTTTGTCCTACGAGCAGTACTTC.

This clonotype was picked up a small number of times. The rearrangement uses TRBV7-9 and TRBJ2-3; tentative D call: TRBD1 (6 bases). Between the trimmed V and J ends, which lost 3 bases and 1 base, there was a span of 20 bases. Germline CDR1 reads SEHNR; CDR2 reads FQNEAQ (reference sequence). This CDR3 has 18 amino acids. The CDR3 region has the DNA TGTGCCAGCAGCTTTACCCGGGGAAACAGGGCCCGCACAGATACGCAGTATTTT. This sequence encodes CASSFTRGNRARTDTQYF. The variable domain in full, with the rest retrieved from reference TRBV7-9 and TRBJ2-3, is DTGVSQNPRHKITKRGQNVTFRCDPISEHNRLYWYRQTLGQGPEFLTYFQNEAQLEKSRLLSDRFSAERPKGSFSTLEIQRTEQGDSAMYLCASSFTRGNRARTDTQYFGPGTRLTVL.

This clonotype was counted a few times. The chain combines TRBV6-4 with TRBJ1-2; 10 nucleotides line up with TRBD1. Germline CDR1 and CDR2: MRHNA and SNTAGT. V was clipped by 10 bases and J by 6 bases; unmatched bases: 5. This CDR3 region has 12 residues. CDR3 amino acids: CATRDRGNGYTF. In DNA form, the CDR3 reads TGTGCCACGCGGGACAGGGGTAATGGCTACACCTTC.

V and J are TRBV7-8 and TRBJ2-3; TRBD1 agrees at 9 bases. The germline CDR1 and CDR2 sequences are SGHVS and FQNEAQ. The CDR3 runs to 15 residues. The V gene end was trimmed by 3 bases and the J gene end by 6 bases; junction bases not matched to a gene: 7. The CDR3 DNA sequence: TGTGCCAGCAGCTTGGGACAGGGAGTAGTGGATACGCAGTATTTT. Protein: CASSLGQGVVDTQYF.

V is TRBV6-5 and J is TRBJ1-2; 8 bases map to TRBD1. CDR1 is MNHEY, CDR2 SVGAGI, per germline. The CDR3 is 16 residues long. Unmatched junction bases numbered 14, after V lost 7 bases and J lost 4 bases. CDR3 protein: CASTSRHRGGGYGYTF. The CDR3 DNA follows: TGTGCCAGCACCTCCCGGCACAGGGGGGGAGGCTATGGCTACACCTTC.

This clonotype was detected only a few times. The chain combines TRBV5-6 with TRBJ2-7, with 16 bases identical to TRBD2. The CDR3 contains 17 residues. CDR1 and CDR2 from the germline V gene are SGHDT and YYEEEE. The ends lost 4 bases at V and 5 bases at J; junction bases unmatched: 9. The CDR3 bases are TGTGCCAGCAGCCCGGGGACTAGCGGGAGGGCGATCAACGAGCAGTACTTC. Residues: CASSPGTSGRAINEQYF.

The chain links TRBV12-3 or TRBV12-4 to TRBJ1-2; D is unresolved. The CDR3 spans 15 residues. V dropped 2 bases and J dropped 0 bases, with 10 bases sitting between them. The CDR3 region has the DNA TGTGCCAGCAGTTTACAAGTCTCTTCTAACTATGGCTACACCTTC. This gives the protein CASSLQVSSNYGYTF.